A single T cell receptor beta chain is shown here with its context. Its target is unknown. For CDR3 and TCR beta VDJ profiling, genomic DNA was the template used. TCRdb passed the reads through MiXCR, listing each CDR3 protein once. The sample comprises some 220,000 distinct CDR3 sequences, about a third of which are singletons, and 1% to 1.3% rests with the top ten. The entry originates in a study of CD8+CD57+ T cells in acquired aplastic anemia. About the study: Mean DNA quantity obtained from sorted CD4+ and CD8+ cells was 2.5 to 4 ug. There were roughly 9.8 million reads, on average, for CD4+ cells from healthy donors. Study conclusions and caveats: Both patients and controls carried the same twenty-nine CD8+ CDR3 sequences.

Trimming pared 0 bases from V and 4 bases from J, leaving 15 bases between. The CDR3 is made up of 17 amino acids. The germline V gene has CDR1 MNHNS and CDR2 SASEGT. The TCR comes from a human donor in good health, serving as a control. V and J are TRBV6-1 and TRBJ1-4; no clear D. Sequencing was carried out using sorted CD4+, CD8+, or CD8+CD57+ T cells (not recorded which) from PBMCs. The CDR3 DNA reads as TGTGCCAGCAGTGAAGCGAAGTCGGCATTGAATAATGAAAAACTGTTTTTT. It specifies CASSEAKSALNNEKLFF.